A single sample is the source of the 7 T cell receptor beta chains below, sequenced in a study of blood T cell repertoires in COVID-19. The assay was immunoSEQ multiplex PCR, and TCRdb's table has in-frame clones only and misses some. This sample has 65,000 to 80,000 clones; around 86% occur once, and the top ten carry roughly 8%. The sequenced sample was peripheral blood. Receptor source: a man aged 45-65 years with active COVID-19.

This chain joins TRBV7-9 and TRBJ2-1; TRBD1 might be the D (6 bases). The CDR3 is 12 residues long. The V end was cut by 5 bases, the J end by 7 bases, with 9 bases between. Germline CDR1 reads SEHNR; CDR2 reads FQNEAQ (reference sequence). CDR3 residues: CASSPGQNEQFF. CDR3 sequence (DNA): TGTGCCAGCAGCCCCGGACAGAATGAGCAGTTCTTC. Combining the CDR3 with reference TRBV7-9 and TRBJ2-1 gives the whole variable domain DTGVSQNPRHKITKRGQNVTFRCDPISEHNRLYWYRQTLGQGPEFLTYFQNEAQLEKSRLLSDRFSAERPKGSFSTLEIQRTEQGDSAMYLCASSPGQNEQFFGPGTRLTVL.

The chain recombines TRBV27 with TRBJ1-1; 8 nucleotides align to TRBD1. The germline gives CDR1 MNHEY, CDR2 SMNVEV (reference sequence). The CDR3 loop spans 14 amino acids. Trimming removed 3 bases from V and 4 bases from J; junction bases left unmatched: 4. The CDR3 bases are TGTGCCAGCAGTTTTAGGACAGGGAGCACTGAAGCTTTCTTT. The encoded protein is CASSFRTGSTEAFF.

The chain uses TRBV5-6 and TRBJ2-7; the match to TRBD1 covers 7 bases. CDR1 SGHDT and CDR2 YYEEEE come from the germline V gene. V lost 4 bases, J lost 4 bases, and 2 bases stayed unmatched. The CDR3 runs 12 residues. In DNA form, the CDR3 reads TGTGCCAGCAGCCCGACAGGGTACGAGCAGTACTTC. Its translation: CASSPTGYEQYF.

This chain connects TRBV4-3 to TRBJ1-2; 10 bases agree with TRBD1. There are 17 residues in the CDR3. J gave up 8 bases and V 4 bases, and 16 bases lay outside the gene matches. Germline lookup yields CDR1 LGHNA and CDR2 YSLEER. The CDR3 region is CASSPYSADRGRGGYTF. Here the CDR3 DNA reads TGCGCCAGCAGCCCATACTCCGCTGACAGGGGGCGAGGCGGCTACACCTTC.

This chain links TRBV14 with TRBJ2-5; TRBD2 might be the D (5 bases). With 0 bases removed from V and 5 bases from J, the gap between germline ends came to 13 bases. CDR1 SGHDN and CDR2 FVKESK come from the germline V gene. There are 15 residues in the CDR3. Here the CDR3 reads CASSQEIGRGETQYF. DNA of the CDR3: TGTGCCAGCAGCCAAGAAATTGGGAGAGGGGAGACCCAGTACTTC.

The chain uses TRBV5-1 and TRBJ1-2; TRBD1 might be the D (5 bases). The V end was cut by 4 bases, the J end by 8 bases, with 15 bases between. Germline V gene lookup returns CDR1 SGHRS and CDR2 YFSETQ. This CDR3 comprises 13 residues. The CDR3 region has the DNA TGCGCCAGCAGCCCCGTGGGGACTGGAGGCTACACCTTC. It specifies CASSPVGTGGYTF.

V usage is TRBV5-1 and J usage is TRBJ2-6, with 8 positions matching TRBD1. CDR3 length: 18 residues. The germline gives CDR1 SGHRS, CDR2 YFSETQ. The trim removed 4 bases at V and 0 bases at J, leaving 9 bases unmatched. The CDR3 region has the DNA TGCGCCAGCAGCGTGCCGGGACAGGCTGCCTCTGGGGCCAACGTCCTGACTTTC. Amino acids: CASSVPGQAASGANVLTF.